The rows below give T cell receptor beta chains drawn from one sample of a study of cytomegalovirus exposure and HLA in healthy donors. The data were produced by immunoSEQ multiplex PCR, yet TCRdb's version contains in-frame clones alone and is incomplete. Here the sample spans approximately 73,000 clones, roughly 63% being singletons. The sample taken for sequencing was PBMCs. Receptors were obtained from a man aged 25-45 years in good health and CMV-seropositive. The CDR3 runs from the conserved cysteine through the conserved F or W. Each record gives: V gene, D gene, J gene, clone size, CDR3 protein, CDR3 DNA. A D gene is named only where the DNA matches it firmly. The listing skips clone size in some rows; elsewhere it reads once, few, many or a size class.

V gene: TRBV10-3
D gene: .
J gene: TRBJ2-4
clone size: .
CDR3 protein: CAISEGGFAKNIQYF
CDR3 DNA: TGTGCCATCAGTGAGGGAGGGTTCGCCAAAAACATTCAGTACTTC

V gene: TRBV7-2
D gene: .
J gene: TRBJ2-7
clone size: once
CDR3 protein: CASRETGTYEQYF
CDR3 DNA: TGTGCCAGCAGGGAGACAGGAACCTACGAGCAGTACTTC

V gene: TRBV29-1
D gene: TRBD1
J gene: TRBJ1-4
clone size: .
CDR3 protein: CSVEGGDRNEKLFF
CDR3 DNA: TGCAGCGTTGAAGGAGGGGACAGGAATGAAAAACTGTTTTTT

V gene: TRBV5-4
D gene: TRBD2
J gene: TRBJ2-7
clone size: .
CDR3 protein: CASRVTGGRDEQYF
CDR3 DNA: TGTGCCAGCAGAGTTACGGGAGGACGGGACGAGCAGTACTTC

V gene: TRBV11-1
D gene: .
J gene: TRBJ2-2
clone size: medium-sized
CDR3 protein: CASSLERIEGSNTGELFF
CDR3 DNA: TGTGCCAGCAGCTTAGAACGAATTGAGGGATCGAACACCGGGGAGCTGTTTTTT

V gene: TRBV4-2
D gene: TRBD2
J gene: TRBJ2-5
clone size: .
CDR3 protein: CASSQGTSGIVETQYF
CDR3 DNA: TGTGCCAGCAGCCAAGGGACTAGCGGGATAGTTGAGACCCAGTACTTC

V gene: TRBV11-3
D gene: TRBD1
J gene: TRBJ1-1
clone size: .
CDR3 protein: CASSLKTGVNTEAFF
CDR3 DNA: TGTGCCAGCAGCCTCAAGACAGGGGTGAACACTGAAGCTTTCTTT

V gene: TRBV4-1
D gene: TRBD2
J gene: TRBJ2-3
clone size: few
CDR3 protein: CASSQMGAGGPTDTQYF
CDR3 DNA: TGCGCCAGCAGCCAAATGGGAGCGGGAGGGCCAACAGATACGCAGTATTTT

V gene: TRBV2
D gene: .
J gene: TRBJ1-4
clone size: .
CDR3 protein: CASSAEGGEGEKLFF
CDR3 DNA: TGTGCCAGCAGCGCAGAGGGGGGGGAAGGGGAAAAACTGTTTTTT

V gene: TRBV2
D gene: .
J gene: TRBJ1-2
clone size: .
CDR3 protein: CASSAVVANYGYTF
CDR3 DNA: TGTGCCAGCAGTGCCGTCGTAGCTAACTATGGCTACACCTTC

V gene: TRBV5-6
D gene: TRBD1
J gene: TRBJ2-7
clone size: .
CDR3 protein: CASSSGQGAYEQYF
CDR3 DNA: TGTGCCAGCAGCTCCGGACAGGGGGCCTACGAGCAGTACTTC

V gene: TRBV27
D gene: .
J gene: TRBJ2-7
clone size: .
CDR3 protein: CASRRSRELSYEQYF
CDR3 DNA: TGTGCCAGCAGAAGATCGCGGGAACTCTCCTACGAGCAGTACTTC

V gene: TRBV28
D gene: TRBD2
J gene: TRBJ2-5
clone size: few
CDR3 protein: CASSFAAGGQTQYF
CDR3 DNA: TGTGCCAGCAGTTTCGCCGCGGGGGGCCAGACCCAGTACTTC

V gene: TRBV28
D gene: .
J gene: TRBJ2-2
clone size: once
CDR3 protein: CASSLGGTGELFF
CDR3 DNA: TGTGCCAGCAGTTTAGGGGGGACCGGGGAGCTGTTTTTT

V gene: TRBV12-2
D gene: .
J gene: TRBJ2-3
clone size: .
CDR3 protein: CASRFLQGGGITDTQYF
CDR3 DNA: TGTGCAAGTCGCTTCCTTCAAGGGGGAGGGATCACAGATACGCAGTATTTT

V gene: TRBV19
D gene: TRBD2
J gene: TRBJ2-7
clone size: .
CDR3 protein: CASSSTSGRSYEQYF
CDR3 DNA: TGTGCCAGTAGTTCGACTAGCGGGAGGTCCTACGAGCAGTACTTC

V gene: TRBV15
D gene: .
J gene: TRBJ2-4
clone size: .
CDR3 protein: CATSRDHGNIQYF
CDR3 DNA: TGTGCCACCAGCAGAGATCACGGGAACATTCAGTACTTC

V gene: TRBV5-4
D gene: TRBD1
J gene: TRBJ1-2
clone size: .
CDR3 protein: CASSLKIGTAYNYGYTF
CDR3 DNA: TGTGCCAGCAGCTTGAAGATAGGGACAGCCTATAACTATGGCTACACCTTC

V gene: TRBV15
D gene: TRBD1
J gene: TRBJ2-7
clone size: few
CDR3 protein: CATSRGGQGSSEQYF
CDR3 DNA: TGTGCCACCAGCAGAGGGGGACAGGGGTCGTCCGAGCAGTACTTC

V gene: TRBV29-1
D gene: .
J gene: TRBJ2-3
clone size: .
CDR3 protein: CSVEGWASPGTQYF
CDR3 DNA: TGCAGCGTTGAAGGTTGGGCATCTCCCGGTACGCAGTATTTT

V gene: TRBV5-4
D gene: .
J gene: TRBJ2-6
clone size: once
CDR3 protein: CASRGQGRSGANVLTF
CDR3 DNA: TGTGCCAGCAGGGGGCAGGGTCGCTCTGGGGCCAACGTCCTGACTTTC

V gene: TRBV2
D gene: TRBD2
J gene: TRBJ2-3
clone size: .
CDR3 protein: CASSEALGLAGAISTDTQYF
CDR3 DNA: TGTGCCAGCAGTGAAGCGCTGGGACTAGCGGGAGCGATTAGCACGGATACGCAGTATTTT

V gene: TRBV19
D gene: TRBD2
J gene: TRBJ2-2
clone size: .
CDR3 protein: CASSIRPAGNTGELFF
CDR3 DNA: TGTGCCAGTAGTATTCGACCAGCGGGAAACACCGGGGAGCTGTTTTTT

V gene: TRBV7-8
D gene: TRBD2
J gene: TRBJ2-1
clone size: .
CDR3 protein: CASSLRTSGSYNEQFF
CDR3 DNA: TGTGCCAGCAGCTTAAGGACTAGCGGGAGTTACAATGAGCAGTTCTTC

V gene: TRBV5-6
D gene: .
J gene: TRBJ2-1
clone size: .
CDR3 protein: CASSPDKDKQFF
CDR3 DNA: TGTGCCAGCAGTCCGGACAAAGATAAGCAGTTCTTC

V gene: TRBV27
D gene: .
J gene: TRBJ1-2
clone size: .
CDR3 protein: CASSSAGALGGYTF
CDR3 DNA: TGTGCCAGCAGTTCCGCAGGGGCCTTAGGGGGCTACACCTTC

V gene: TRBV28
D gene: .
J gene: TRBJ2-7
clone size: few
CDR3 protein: CASSLLSYEQYF
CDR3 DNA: TGTGCCAGCAGTCTCCTCTCCTACGAGCAGTACTTC

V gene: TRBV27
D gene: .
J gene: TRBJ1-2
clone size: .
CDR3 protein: CASRTGGGYGYTF
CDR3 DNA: TGTGCCAGCCGGACGGGGGGCGGATATGGCTACACCTTC

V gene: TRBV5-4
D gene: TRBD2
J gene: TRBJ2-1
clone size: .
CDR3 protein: CASSSPTSGGKDEQFF
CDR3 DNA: TGTGCCAGCAGCTCTCCGACTAGCGGGGGGAAGGATGAGCAGTTCTTC

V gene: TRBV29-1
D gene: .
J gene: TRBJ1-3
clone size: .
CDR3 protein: CSTTGSGNTIYF
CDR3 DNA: TGCAGCACTACAGGTTCTGGAAACACCATATATTTT

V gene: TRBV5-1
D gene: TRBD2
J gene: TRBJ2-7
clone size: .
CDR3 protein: CASSLLSGSSYEQYF
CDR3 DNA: TGCGCCAGCAGCTTGCTGAGCGGGAGCTCCTACGAGCAGTACTTC

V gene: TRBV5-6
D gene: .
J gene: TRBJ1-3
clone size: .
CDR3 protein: CASSRRTSRNTIYF
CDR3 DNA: TGTGCCAGCAGCCGTCGGACATCTCGAAACACCATATATTTT

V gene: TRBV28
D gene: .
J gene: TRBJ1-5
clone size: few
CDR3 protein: CAGSSEASNQPQHF
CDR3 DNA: TGTGCCGGGAGCAGTGAAGCTAGCAATCAGCCCCAGCATTTT

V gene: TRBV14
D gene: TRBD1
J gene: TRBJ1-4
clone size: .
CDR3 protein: CASSDRVAEKLFF
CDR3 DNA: TGTGCCAGCAGCGACAGGGTTGCCGAAAAACTGTTTTTT

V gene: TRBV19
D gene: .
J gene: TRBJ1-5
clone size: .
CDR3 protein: CASSMAGSSNQPQHF
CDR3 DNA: TGTGCCAGTAGTATGGCCGGGTCGAGCAATCAGCCCCAGCATTTT

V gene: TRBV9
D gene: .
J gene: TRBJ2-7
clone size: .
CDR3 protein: CASSPGVLYEQYF
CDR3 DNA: TGTGCCAGCAGCCCGGGGGTACTATACGAGCAGTACTTC

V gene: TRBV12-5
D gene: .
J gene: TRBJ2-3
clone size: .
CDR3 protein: CASVTGRGTDTQYF
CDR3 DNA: TGTGCTAGTGTTACGGGCAGGGGCACAGATACGCAGTATTTT

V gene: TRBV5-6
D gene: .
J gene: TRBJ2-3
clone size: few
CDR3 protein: CASSLAPTGVLASGTQYF
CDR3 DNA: TGTGCCAGCAGCTTGGCCCCAACAGGGGTACTAGCTTCCGGTACGCAGTATTTT

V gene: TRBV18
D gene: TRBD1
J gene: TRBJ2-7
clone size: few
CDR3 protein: CASSPIPTGAEQYF
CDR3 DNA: TGTGCCAGCTCACCTATCCCGACAGGGGCCGAGCAGTACTTC

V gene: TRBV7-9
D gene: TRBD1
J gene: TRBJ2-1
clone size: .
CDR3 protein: CASSSYRGHPNEQFF
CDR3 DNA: TGTGCCAGCAGCTCATACAGGGGGCATCCTAATGAGCAGTTCTTC

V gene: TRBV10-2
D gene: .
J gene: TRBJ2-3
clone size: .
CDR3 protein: CASGLSTDTQYF
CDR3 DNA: TGCGCCAGCGGCTTGAGCACAGATACGCAGTATTTT

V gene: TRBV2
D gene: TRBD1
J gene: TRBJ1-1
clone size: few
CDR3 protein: CAGKQGGTEAFF
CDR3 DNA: TGTGCCGGTAAACAGGGGGGAACTGAAGCTTTCTTT

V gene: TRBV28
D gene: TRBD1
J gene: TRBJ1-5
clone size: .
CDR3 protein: CASRTWTGWDNQPQHF
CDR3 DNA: TGTGCCAGCAGAACCTGGACAGGTTGGGACAATCAGCCCCAGCATTTT

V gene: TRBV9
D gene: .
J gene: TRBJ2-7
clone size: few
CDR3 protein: CASSVSGYPSEQYF
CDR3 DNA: TGTGCCAGCAGCGTATCAGGGTACCCCAGCGAGCAGTACTTC

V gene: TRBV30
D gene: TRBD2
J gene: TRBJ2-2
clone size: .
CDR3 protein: CAWSSQRGGELFF
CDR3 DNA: TGTGCCTGGAGTTCCCAGCGGGGCGGGGAGCTGTTTTTT

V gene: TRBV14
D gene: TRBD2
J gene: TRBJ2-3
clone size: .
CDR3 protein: CASSSTSGSRDTQYF
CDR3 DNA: TGTGCCAGCAGCAGCACTAGCGGGAGTCGAGATACGCAGTATTTT

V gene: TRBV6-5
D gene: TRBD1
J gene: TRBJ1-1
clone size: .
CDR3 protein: CASSPGQPRTAFF
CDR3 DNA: TGTGCCAGCAGTCCGGGACAGCCACGAACAGCTTTCTTT

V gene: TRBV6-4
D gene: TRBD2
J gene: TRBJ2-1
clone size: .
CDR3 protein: CASSEGLAGVREQFF
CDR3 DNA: TGTGCCAGCAGTGAGGGACTAGCGGGAGTCCGGGAGCAGTTCTTC

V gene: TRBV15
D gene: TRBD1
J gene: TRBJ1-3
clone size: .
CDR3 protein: CATSRDRGSGNTIYF
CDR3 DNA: TGTGCCACCAGCAGGGACAGGGGTTCTGGAAACACCATATATTTT